This T cell receptor (beta chain) was captured by sequencing in a study of shared clonotypes between healthy human individuals. The table lists this clone with many counts. Germline assignment: CDR1 SGHNT and CDR2 YYREEE (reference sequence). Trimming stripped 1 base from V and 8 bases from J, with 9 bases between. The CDR3 is 12 amino acids. Replicate PCRs run on sorted subsets employed 200 ng DNA, 25,000 to 35,000 T cell genomes. Measured with immunoSEQ multiplex PCR; TCRdb has only the in-frame clones, and not every one. The table shows around 340,000 clones, with around 67% occurring only once. The clonotype was recovered from a man in his thirties or forties in good health. What was sequenced was memory CD4+ T cells sorted from blood. The subset is: CD45RA-negative fraction. The V gene is TRBV5-4, the J gene TRBJ1-1; D ambiguous. DNA for the CDR3: TGTGCCAGCAGCTTGACAGACGAAGAAGCTTTCTTT. Translation gives CASSLTDEEAFF.